This T cell receptor (beta chain) originates from a study of regulatory T cells in long-lasting Graves disease. Time point given: newly diagnosed GD, antithyroid drugs for less than 3 months. The TCR library was made from RNA that had been extracted from PBMCs in TRIzol. Patients came from an endocrinology department in Xi'an, China. A remark on this clonotype: Its antigen remains unidentified.

Study results and limitations: Persistent-disease Graves' patients showed less TCR diversity than new cases. Favoring TRBV28, TRBJ1-2 and TRBJ2-5 was a feature seen in persistent disease.

J was trimmed by 5 bases and V by 1 base; bases with no gene match: 1. Germline CDR1 reads LGHNA; CDR2 reads YSLEER. The CDR3 is made up of 16 amino acids. Construction of TCR beta libraries relied on iRepertoire HTBI primers and on Arm-PCR targeting CDR3 regions. Authors' data handling: Across all samples, about 60 TRBV segments and 11 to 15 TRBJ segments were identified. TCRdb used MiXCR to reprocess the multiplex PCR reads, holding one entry per CDR3 protein. The V and J calls shown here were made by TCRdb, not taken from the authors' results. This table has around 400,000 distinct CDR3 sequences, around 15% appearing once.

V usage is TRBV4-3 and J usage is TRBJ2-2; 13 bases match TRBD2. Sequences were derived from peripheral blood mononuclear cells (PBMCs), sampled at new diagnosis, from a patient treated with antithyroid drugs. This TCR derives from a female donor with Graves disease. Here the CDR3 DNA reads TGCGCCAGCAGCCAAGGGGGACTAGCGGGAACCGGGGAGCTGTTTTTT. Translated: CASSQGGLAGTGELFF.